This is a list of T cell receptor beta chains from one sample in a study of breast tumors, draining lymph nodes, adjacent tissues. Using its own MiXCR run on the multiplex PCR reads, TCRdb lists one record per CDR3 protein. The sample includes some 150,000 distinct CDR3 sequences, 33% of them seen just once. Material for sequencing was axillary lymph node tissue. These receptors all come from a female donor with breast cancer. Some clones in this sample may be carry-over from other donors' samples. CDR3s include the opening cysteine and the closing phenylalanine or tryptophan. The D gene is left open where the match is weak. A row's size may be missing; if present it is once, few, many or a size class.

V gene: TRBV7-2
J gene: TRBJ1-4
D gene: -
clone size: many
CDR3 DNA: TGTGCCAGCAGCTTCCAGGGTGGGGATGAAAAACTGTTTTTT
CDR3 protein: CASSFQGGDEKLFF

V gene: TRBV7-9
J gene: TRBJ2-2
D gene: -
clone size: many
CDR3 DNA: TGTGCCAGCAGCTCGGACTTCCCGAACACCGGGGAGCTGTTTTTT
CDR3 protein: CASSSDFPNTGELFF

V gene: TRBV18
J gene: TRBJ1-5
D gene: -
clone size: many
CDR3 DNA: TGTGCCAGCTCACCCTCCGCGGGACACATGAATCAGCCCCAGCATTTT
CDR3 protein: CASSPSAGHMNQPQHF

V gene: TRBV9
J gene: TRBJ1-2
D gene: -
clone size: once
CDR3 DNA: TGTGCCAGCAGCGTAGAGGGGACGGGCTATGGCTACACCTTC
CDR3 protein: CASSVEGTGYGYTF

V gene: TRBV20-1
J gene: TRBJ2-3
D gene: -
clone size: -
CDR3 DNA: TGCAGTGCTCGGACGGGCACGGATACGCAGTATTTT
CDR3 protein: CSARTGTDTQYF

V gene: TRBV9
J gene: TRBJ2-7
D gene: -
clone size: many
CDR3 DNA: TGTGCCAGCAGCGTCCTCTACGAGCAGTACTTC
CDR3 protein: CASSVLYEQYF

V gene: TRBV5-1
J gene: TRBJ2-7
D gene: -
clone size: many
CDR3 DNA: TGCGCCAGCAGCTTGGAAGGGGGGGAGCTTTACGAGCAGTACTTC
CDR3 protein: CASSLEGGELYEQYF

V gene: TRBV29-1
J gene: TRBJ2-1
D gene: -
clone size: few
CDR3 DNA: TGCAGCGTTGAGGCCCTAGAATACAATGAGCAGTTCTTC
CDR3 protein: CSVEALEYNEQFF

V gene: TRBV3-1
J gene: TRBJ2-3
D gene: -
clone size: many
CDR3 DNA: TGTGCCAGCAGCCAAGATCGACGGACGCCGGGGACAGATACGCAGTATTTT
CDR3 protein: CASSQDRRTPGTDTQYF

V gene: TRBV7-6
J gene: TRBJ1-4
D gene: -
clone size: many
CDR3 DNA: TGTGCCAGCAGCCACCGGGGGTCTAATGAAAAACTGTTTTTT
CDR3 protein: CASSHRGSNEKLFF

V gene: TRBV5-1
J gene: TRBJ2-1
D gene: TRBD1
clone size: many
CDR3 DNA: TGCGCCAGCAGCTGGACAGGGCTCGGCAATGAGCAGTTCTTC
CDR3 protein: CASSWTGLGNEQFF

V gene: TRBV3-1
J gene: TRBJ1-5
D gene: -
clone size: few
CDR3 DNA: TGTGCCAGCAGCCAAGCGGGAAGGGGTGGCAATCAGCCCCAGCATTTT
CDR3 protein: CASSQAGRGGNQPQHF

V gene: TRBV24-1
J gene: TRBJ2-5
D gene: -
clone size: many
CDR3 DNA: TGTGCCACCAGTGACGGAGGGGTGCAGCAAGAGACCCAGTACTTC
CDR3 protein: CATSDGGVQQETQYF

V gene: TRBV5-6
J gene: TRBJ1-2
D gene: -
clone size: many
CDR3 DNA: TGTGCCAGCAGCTTCGGCGGATCCTATGGCTACACCTTC
CDR3 protein: CASSFGGSYGYTF

V gene: TRBV4-1
J gene: TRBJ2-7
D gene: TRBD1
clone size: many
CDR3 DNA: TGCGCCAGCAGCCAAGTTTCGACAGGGGTACGGCGCGAGCAGTACTTC
CDR3 protein: CASSQVSTGVRREQYF

V gene: TRBV6-4
J gene: TRBJ1-6
D gene: -
clone size: many
CDR3 DNA: TGTGCCAGCAGGGACGGGGGGCGTAATTCACCCCTCCACTTT
CDR3 protein: CASRDGGRNSPLHF

V gene: TRBV20-1
J gene: TRBJ2-7
D gene: -
clone size: many
CDR3 DNA: TGCAGTGCCAAGAACCACGAGCAGTACTTC
CDR3 protein: CSAKNHEQYF

V gene: TRBV7-9
J gene: TRBJ2-5
D gene: TRBD2
clone size: -
CDR3 DNA: TGTGCCAGCAGTGGGCTAGCGGGGCCGAGGGAGACCCAGTACTTC
CDR3 protein: CASSGLAGPRETQYF